Below, 10 T cell receptor beta chains from the same sample are listed, as sequenced in a study of T cell repertoires in cytomegalovirus infection. Their antigens remain unidentified. TCRdb re-called the reads through MiXCR, storing one row per CDR3 protein. The table lists hundreds of thousands of distinct CDR3 sequences, around a third of them singletons. The source was cultured PBMCs, collected from culture after CMV antigen stimulation. The source is a human donor in good health (CMV status not recorded). Some clones in this sample may be carry-over from other donors' samples.

This chain links TRBV7-2 with TRBJ1-1; no firm D call. V lost 5 bases to trimming and J lost 1 base, with 11 bases between them. The CDR3 is 14 amino acids. The germline V gene encodes CDR1 SGHTA and CDR2 FQGNSA. The CDR3 loop is CASSANRQNTEAFF. DNA for the CDR3: TGTGCCAGCAGCGCAAATCGGCAGAACACTGAAGCTTTCTTT.

This chain's CDR3 is CASSSTSPYTQYF. The CDR3 DNA reads TGTGCCAGCAGTTCGACTAGTCCGTATACGCAGTATTTT. The chain links TRBV12-3 or TRBV12-4 to TRBJ2-3, with a weak D call TRBD2 (6 bases). V lost 4 bases, J lost 7 bases, and 12 bases lay in between. The CDR3 totals 13 residues.

In its sample, this clonotype was seen a few times. V is TRBV6-1 and J is TRBJ2-1; D perhaps matches TRBD1 (5 bases). The germline V gene has CDR1 MNHNS and CDR2 SASEGT. Trimming shortened V by 7 bases and J by 10 bases, and 17 bases separated the two germline ends. The CDR3 spans 13 residues. The CDR3 here is CASTNPQDSEQFF. CDR3 nucleotide sequence: TGTGCCAGCACCAACCCTCAAGACAGCGAGCAGTTCTTC.

Only a few counts were recorded for this clonotype. J is TRBJ2-3 and V is TRBV6-1, with D unclear. V lost 5 bases and J 0 bases, leaving 12 bases between the germline ends. The CDR3 is made up of 15 amino acids. Germline CDR1 MNHNS, CDR2 SASEGT. The CDR3 DNA follows: TGTGCCAGCAGTTACCGGGTTGCTAGCACAGATACGCAGTATTTT. Translated: CASSYRVASTDTQYF.

The V gene is TRBV25-1, the J gene TRBJ1-1, with a weak D call TRBD1 (5 bases). Germline loops: CDR1 MGHDK, CDR2 SYGVNS. The V gene lost 6 bases and the J gene lost 1 base, with 15 bases spanning the gap. This CDR3 is built from 15 residues. The CDR3 sequence is CASSDPGRANTEAFF. The CDR3 DNA reads as TGTGCCAGCAGCGATCCGGGACGGGCGAACACTGAAGCTTTCTTT. Drawing the rest from reference TRBV25-1 and TRBJ1-1, the complete variable domain is EADIYQTPRYLVIGTGKKITLECSQTMGHDKMYWYQQDPGMELHLIHYSYGVNSTEKGDLSSESTVSRIRTEHFPLTLESARPSHTSQYLCASSDPGRANTEAFFGQGTRLTVV.

This clonotype turned up a few times. The chain is built from TRBV7-2 and TRBJ2-5; D might be TRBD1 (6 bases). The V gene's germline CDR1 is SGHTA and CDR2 FQGNSA. Trimming took off 5 bases at V and 2 bases at J, with 24 bases between the two ends. This CDR3 spans 18 amino acids. CDR3 region: CASSLGFFGTTSQETQYF. The CDR3 coding sequence is TGTGCCAGCAGCCTTGGGTTCTTCGGGACAACCTCACAAGAGACCCAGTACTTC.

This clonotype was counted many times. The CDR3 region has the DNA TGTGCCAGCAGCTTATCCAGGGGCACAGATACGCAGTATTTT. It is translated as CASSLSRGTDTQYF. The rearrangement links TRBV7-2 to TRBJ2-3; maybe TRBD1 (5 bases). With 2 bases removed from V and 1 base from J, the gap between germline ends came to 7 bases. CDR1 and CDR2 (germline): SGHTA, FQGNSA. CDR3 length equals 14 residues. Together with reference TRBV7-2 and TRBJ2-3, the CDR3 gives the full variable domain: GAGVSQSPSNKVTEKGKDVELRCDPISGHTALYWYRQSLGQGLEFLIYFQGNSAPDKSGLPSDRFSAERTGGSVSTLTIQRTQQEDSAVYLCASSLSRGTDTQYFGPGTRLTVL.

The V call is TRBV6-2 or TRBV6-3, the J call TRBJ2-7; unclear D gene. The CDR3 loop spans 12 amino acids. Germline CDR1 and CDR2: MNHEY and SVGEGT. Trimming removed 5 bases from V and 2 bases from J, with 7 bases in between. The CDR3 loop reads CASSMSTYEQYV. Here the CDR3 DNA reads TGTGCCAGCAGTATGAGTACCTACGAGCAGTACGTC.

There are a few counts of this clonotype. The V gene is TRBV19, the J gene TRBJ1-5; D not resolved. Germline V gene sequence: CDR1 LNHDA, CDR2 SQIVND (reference sequence). Deletions cut 2 bases from V and 7 bases from J, with 15 bases between. The CDR3 is made up of 15 amino acids. The chain's CDR3 is CASSIRAGNGQPQHF. The CDR3 DNA follows: TGTGCCAGTAGTATAAGGGCCGGGAACGGACAGCCCCAGCATTTT.

This clonotype was seen a handful of times. The chain carries TRBV7-8 and TRBJ2-3; 11 bases align to TRBD2. The CDR3 runs 17 residues. V dropped 1 base and J dropped 6; count of bases not matched to a gene: 9. Germline V CDR1 and CDR2: SGHVS, FQNEAQ. Here the CDR3 reads CASSLGLAGGAPDTQYF. The CDR3, as DNA: TGTGCCAGCAGCTTAGGTTTAGCGGGAGGGGCGCCGGATACGCAGTATTTT.